The T cell receptor beta chain described here comes from a study of regulatory T cells in long-lasting Graves disease. This clonotype was observed many times. No antigen is known for it. Overall study findings and caveats: Persistent disease favored TRBV28, TRBJ1-2 and TRBJ2-5. TCR diversity was lower in persistent than newly diagnosed Graves' disease.

Germline V gives CDR1 MDHEN, CDR2 SYDVKM. The CDR3 spans 14 residues. Germline trimming cut 5 bases from V and 2 bases from J; bases unmatched to any gene: 4. Stated time point: newly diagnosed GD, antithyroid drugs for less than 3 months. Following extraction of RNA from PBMCs, that RNA was used to make the TCR library. Patients met American Thyroid Association criteria for Graves' disease. The patients were enrolled through endocrinology in Xi'an, China. Arm-PCR of CDR3 regions and iRepertoire HTBI primers were used to build TCR beta libraries. TCRdb reprocessed the multiplex PCR reads via MiXCR and lists one record per CDR3 protein. The data contain 440,000 or so distinct CDR3 sequences, about 15% of them singletons. This same sample was also taken into another study, of T cells in Graves' hyperthyroidism and ophthalmopathy.

This chain links TRBV28 with TRBJ1-2, with 8 bases identical to TRBD1. The sequenced sample was peripheral blood mononuclear cells (PBMCs), obtained at new diagnosis, from a patient treated with antithyroid drugs. This sequence originates from a woman aged 25 to 39 with Graves disease. CDR3 nucleotide sequence: TGTGCCAGCAGTACCCGGACAGGGAACTATGGCTACACCTTC. Protein product: CASSTRTGNYGYTF.